These 30 T cell receptor beta chains were all obtained from the same sample, sequenced in a study of T cell repertoires in cytomegalovirus infection. In TCRdb, the reads were re-called with MiXCR into one record per CDR3 protein. This table has 7,400 or so distinct CDR3 sequences, around three fifths appearing once. Their antigen targets remain unknown. Sequenced: PBMCs, sequenced either directly or after in vitro stimulation (not recorded which). The origin of the receptors is a human donor in good health (CMV status not recorded). Some clones in this sample may be carry-over from other donors' samples.

This clonotype has only one observation. The CDR3 does not close with the conserved phenylalanine or tryptophan, likely indicating a read error. No DNA is shown, since the ends of the CDR3 on it are uncertain; the CDR3 is the one TCRdb lists. V is TRBV27 and J is TRBJ1-5. Per germline, CDR1 MNHEY and CDR2 SMNVEV (reference sequence). The length of the CDR3 is 13 amino acids, counting both ends. The CDR3 sequence: CASSSGSGPPQPC.

The chain joins TRBV4-1 to TRBJ1-2; D unclear. Trimming took 1 base from V and 13 from J, leaving 25 bases between them. CDR3 length: 16 residues. Germline values: CDR1 MGHRA, CDR2 YSYEKL. The CDR3 sequence is CASSQGPRERLYVSTF. The CDR3 DNA sequence: TGCGCCAGCAGCCAAGGCCCCCGGGAACGGCTCTATGTCTCCACCTTC.

This clonotype came up many times. The chain uses TRBV25-1 and TRBJ2-7; 8 nucleotides line up with TRBD1. The V gene's germline CDR1 is MGHDK and CDR2 SYGVNS. There are 14 residues in the CDR3. V was clipped by 4 bases and J by 3 bases; unmatched bases: 5. The CDR3 region is CASSVSGGNYEQYF. The CDR3 nucleotides read TGTGCCAGCAGTGTATCAGGGGGCAACTACGAGCAGTACTTC.

The V gene is TRBV7-6, the J gene TRBJ1-1; weak D call: TRBD1 (5 bases). Trimming left V 6 bases short and J 5 bases short, with 25 bases between. The germline CDR1 and CDR2 sequences are SGHVS and FNYEAQ. The CDR3 has 17 amino acids. The CDR3 coding sequence is TGTGCCAGCAGTCGCAATGCGGGGGGACGCATCGCAACTGAAGCTTTCTTT. Translating gives CASSRNAGGRIATEAFF.

This clonotype was picked up many times. The chain links TRBV7-6 to TRBJ2-6, with 8 positions matching TRBD1. The J segment lost 0 bases and the V segment lost 5 bases, leaving 9 bases of the junction unmatched. This CDR3 spans 18 amino acids. The germline V gene has CDR1 SGHVS and CDR2 FNYEAQ. This chain's CDR3 is CASSPRQGRFSGANVLTF. CDR3 nucleotides: TGTGCCAGCAGCCCCCGACAGGGGCGTTTCTCTGGGGCCAACGTCCTGACTTTC.

V usage is TRBV5-5 and J usage is TRBJ1-4; D ambiguous. Deletions cut 0 bases from V and 4 bases from J, with 13 bases between. Germline V gene data show CDR1 as SGHKS and CDR2 as YYEKEE (reference sequence). The CDR3 consists of 16 residues. The CDR3 spells CASSLESFLFNEKLFF. The CDR3 nucleotides read TGTGCCAGCAGCTTGGAGTCATTCCTCTTTAATGAAAAACTGTTTTTT.

The rearrangement uses TRBV2 and TRBJ1-1; D remains unclear. The length of the CDR3 is 10 residues. Germline V CDR1 and CDR2: SNHLY, FYNNEI. V was trimmed by 6 bases and J by 5 bases, leaving 4 bases between them. The CDR3 region is CASRGTEAFF. The CDR3 nucleotides read TGTGCCAGCAGAGGGACTGAAGCTTTCTTT.

This clonotype showed up just a few times. Since the CDR3 does not end with the conserved phenylalanine or tryptophan, this likely comes from a read error. The chain has TRBV7-9 and TRBJ2-1, with D uncertain. The length of the CDR3 is 16 residues. Looked up from germline, CDR1 is SEHNR and CDR2 is FQNEAQ (reference sequence). CDR3 region: CASSFLGISPYTEQFC. CDR3 nucleotide sequence: TGTGCCAGCAGCTTTTTGGGAATATCCCCCTACACTGAGCAGTTCTGC.

Comment on this clonotype: Because the CDR3 is missing its conserved closing phenylalanine or tryptophan, this is likely a read error. CDR3 sequence: CATSDLTGGLGETQYL. DNA for the CDR3: TGTGCCACCAGTGACCTGACAGGGGGTCTGGGAGAGACCCAGTACTTA. V usage is TRBV24-1 and J usage is TRBJ2-5; 9 bases fit TRBD1. The CDR3 is 16 residues long. Looked up from germline, CDR1 is KGHDR and CDR2 is SFDVKD. V was pared by 4 bases and J by 4 bases, with 9 bases of the junction left unmatched.

The J gene is TRBJ2-7, the V gene TRBV12-3 or TRBV12-4, with 12 bases that match TRBD1. This CDR3 is 12 amino acids long. V lost 8 bases to trimming and J lost 7 bases; unmatched junction nucleotides: 3. The DNA of the CDR3 is TGTGCCAGCGGGACAGGGGGCCAAGAGCAGTACTTC. Translated, it gives CASGTGGQEQYF.

V gene TRBV24-1 combines with J gene TRBJ2-4, with TRBD1 identical over 7 bases. After removal of 4 bases from V and 0 bases from J, the junction contained 5 bases not matched to a gene. The CDR3 has 16 residues. Germline loops: CDR1 KGHDR, CDR2 SFDVKD. CDR3 sequence (DNA): TGTGCCACCAGTGACCGTCAGGGGGAAGCCAAAAACATTCAGTACTTC. Translation gives CATSDRQGEAKNIQYF.

V and J are TRBV7-2 and TRBJ2-1; 8 bases agree with TRBD2. This CDR3 is built from 17 residues. From germline, CDR1 is SGHTA and CDR2 FQGNSA. The junction had 9 bases not matched to a gene; V was cut back by 2 bases and J by 3 bases. The CDR3 DNA is TGTGCCAGCAGCTTAAACCGGGGGGGGACTTACTACAATGAGCAGTTCTTC. It specifies CASSLNRGGTYYNEQFF.

This clonotype has at least ten counts. CDR3 nucleotides: TGTGCCAGTAGCACCGGGACAGGGGGCCTGGAGACCCAGTACTTC. Amino acid sequence: CASSTGTGGLETQYF. The rearrangement links TRBV19 to TRBJ2-5, with 12 bases matching TRBD1. Trimming cost V 6 bases and J 5 bases; bases outside gene matches: 7. Per the germline V gene, CDR1 is LNHDA and CDR2 is SQIVND (reference sequence). The CDR3 covers 15 residues. Together with reference TRBV19 and TRBJ2-5, the CDR3 gives the full variable domain: DGGITQSPKYLFRKEGQNVTLSCEQNLNHDAMYWYRQDPGQGLRLIYYSQIVNDFQKGDIAEGYSVSREKKESFPLTVTSAQKNPTAFYLCASSTGTGGLETQYFGPGTRLLVL.

The J gene is TRBJ1-1, the V gene TRBV6-1; D perhaps matches TRBD1 (6 bases). V was pared by 6 bases and J by 4 bases, with 18 bases between. CDR1 is MNHNS, CDR2 SASEGT, per germline. The CDR3 covers 15 residues. This chain's CDR3 is CASRPPGGGVTEAFF. CDR3 DNA sequence: TGTGCCAGCAGGCCTCCGGGAGGGGGGGTCACTGAAGCTTTCTTT.

About this clonotype: The conserved closing phenylalanine or tryptophan is absent in this CDR3, likely reflecting a read error. It is unclear where the CDR3 begins or ends on the DNA, so no DNA is shown, and the CDR3 is as TCRdb lists it. The chain joins TRBV7-9 to TRBJ2-1; the table's D gene call, TRBD1, was not cross checked with the DNA. CDR1 is SEHNR and CDR2 is FQNEAQ in the germline V gene (reference sequence). The CDR3 numbers 15 amino acids, ends counted. The chain's CDR3 is CASSIGTGIYKETFC.

The chain carries TRBV12-5 and TRBJ2-1; no clear D gene. CDR1 is LGHNT and CDR2 is FRNRAP in the germline V gene. This CDR3 comprises 19 residues. The V end lost 6 bases, the J end lost 2 bases, and 26 bases lay between the germline ends. The CDR3 protein is CASGVVSVRCAVPYNEQFF. The CDR3 nucleotides are TGTGCTAGTGGGGTGGTATCGGTAAGATGTGCCGTCCCCTACAATGAGCAGTTCTTC.

This chain uses TRBV7-8 with TRBJ1-1; a possible D gene is TRBD1 (5 bases). The V end lost 6 bases, the J end lost 1 base, and 9 bases lay between the germline ends. Germline CDR1 is SGHVS and CDR2 is FQNEAQ. This CDR3 is built from 13 residues. CDR3 amino acids: CASRHGGNTEAFF. CDR3 coding DNA: TGTGCCAGCAGGCACGGGGGGAACACTGAAGCTTTCTTT.

This clonotype came up many times. The chain is built from TRBV27 and TRBJ2-7; no definite D call. CDR1 is MNHEY and CDR2 is SMNVEV in the germline V gene (reference sequence). Trimming cost V 6 bases and J 0 bases, with 9 bases left between them. There are 13 residues in the CDR3. The chain's CDR3 is CASSAGPSYEQYF. In nucleotides, the CDR3 is TGTGCCAGCAGCGCCGGACCCTCCTACGAGCAGTACTTC.

This clonotype was recorded a few times. The chain links TRBV29-1 to TRBJ2-3; 13 nucleotides agree with TRBD2. Germline CDR1 and CDR2: SQVTM and ANQGSEA. The CDR3 consists of 14 residues. Trimming removed 7 bases from V and 3 bases from J; junction bases left unmatched: 4. CDR3 in amino acids: CSGLGLAGTDTQYF. CDR3 DNA sequence: TGCAGCGGCTTGGGACTAGCGGGGACAGATACGCAGTATTTT.

Remarks on this clonotype: The junction departs from germline at one end; a sequencing error may be responsible. The chain is built from TRBV20-1 and TRBJ2-3, with TRBD2 matching over 11 bases. The germline gives CDR1 DFQATT, CDR2 SNEGSKA (reference sequence). The CDR3 is 14 residues long. This CDR3 reads CSAETSGSPETQCF. In nucleotides, the CDR3 is TGCAGTGCCGAAACTAGCGGGAGTCCAGAGACGCAGTGTTTT.

The chain uses TRBV7-9 and TRBJ1-2; D is possibly TRBD1 (5 bases). Germline loops: CDR1 SEHNR, CDR2 FQNEAQ (reference sequence). V lost 5 bases to trimming and J lost 5 bases, with 24 bases between them. The CDR3 consists of 17 residues. CDR3 sequence: CASSPERGARFGYGYTF. The CDR3 DNA reads as TGTGCCAGCAGCCCCGAGAGGGGAGCTCGATTTGGTTATGGCTACACCTTC. Full variable domain (remainder filled in from reference TRBV7-9 and TRBJ1-2): DTGVSQNPRHKITKRGQNVTFRCDPISEHNRLYWYRQTLGQGPEFLTYFQNEAQLEKSRLLSDRFSAERPKGSFSTLEIQRTEQGDSAMYLCASSPERGARFGYGYTFGSGTRLTVV.

This clonotype was seen repeatedly, ten times or more. The chain combines TRBV28 with TRBJ2-7; TRBD2 aligns across 8 bases. CDR3 length equals 14 residues. The germline CDR1 and CDR2 sequences are MDHEN and SYDVKM. The V gene end was trimmed by 5 bases and the J gene end by 3 bases; junction bases not matched to a gene: 6. The CDR3 region is CASSPREAFYEQYF. The CDR3 nucleotides read TGTGCCAGCAGTCCGCGGGAGGCTTTCTACGAGCAGTACTTC. Variable domain in full (rest from reference TRBV28 and TRBJ2-7): DVKVTQSSRYLVKRTGEKVFLECVQDMDHENMFWYRQDPGLGLRLIYFSYDVKMKEKGDIPEGYSVSREKKERFSLILESASTNQTSMYLCASSPREAFYEQYFGPGTRLTVT.

This CDR3 is CASSEKRGNTGELFF. The CDR3 nucleotides are TGCGCCAGCAGTGAGAAGCGGGGGAACACCGGGGAGCTGTTTTTT. The V and J genes are TRBV10-2 and TRBJ2-2; 7 nucleotides align to TRBD2. The V gene's germline CDR1 is WSHSY and CDR2 SAAADI. J lost 1 base, V lost 2 bases, and 1 base had no gene match. The CDR3 spans 15 residues.

Concerning this clonotype: This CDR3 is missing its conserved last phenylalanine or tryptophan, likely due to a read error. It is unclear where the CDR3 begins or ends on the DNA, so no DNA is shown, and the CDR3 is as TCRdb lists it. The V and J genes are TRBV7-9 and TRBJ2-1. The CDR3 spans 16 residues, counting both ends. Germline CDR1 and CDR2: SEHNR and FQNEAQ (reference sequence). The CDR3 sequence is CASSLIGVRSYTEPFC.

About this clonotype: Here the CDR3 omits its conserved ending phenylalanine or tryptophan, so a read error is the likely source. Because the CDR3's place on the DNA is in doubt, the DNA is left out and the CDR3 is given as listed by TCRdb. This rearrangement joins TRBV7-2 to TRBJ1-2; the table calls TRBD1, which could not be checked here. CDR1 is SGHTA and CDR2 is FQGNSA in the germline V gene. 19 amino acids form the CDR3, both terminal residues included. The CDR3 loop reads CANSLGDVTPTGLGSGYSL.

Of note for this clonotype: A much bigger clone sits one base away, suggesting this may be a read error. This CDR3 fails to terminate in the conserved phenylalanine or tryptophan, so it likely reflects a read error. The V gene is TRBV18, the J gene TRBJ1-5; TRBD1 agrees at 7 bases. The CDR3 loop spans 15 amino acids. The germline V gene has CDR1 KGHSH and CDR2 LQKENI. The V segment lost 6 bases and the J segment 7 bases; nucleotides outside the gene matches: 12. The CDR3 DNA is TGTGCCAGCTCTACCGCAGGACAGGAGGGGCAGCCCCAGCATTGT. This gives the protein CASSTAGQEGQPQHC.

Points on this clonotype: Without the conserved terminal phenylalanine or tryptophan, this CDR3 likely stems from a read error. The V gene is TRBV5-1, the J gene TRBJ2-1; possibly TRBD1 for D (6 bases). Per germline, CDR1 SGHRS and CDR2 YFSETQ. V was pared by 3 bases and J by 4 bases, with 14 bases between. This CDR3 has 15 residues. The CDR3 loop is CASSWGTPQYNEQFL. In nucleotides, the CDR3 is TGCGCCAGCAGCTGGGGGACACCCCAATACAATGAGCAGTTCTTG.

This clonotype was observed a handful of times. The J gene is TRBJ1-3, the V gene TRBV5-6; 9 bases agree with TRBD1. The CDR3 is 16 residues long. The junction had 8 bases not matched to a gene; V was cut back by 4 bases and J by 3 bases. Germline assignment: CDR1 SGHDT and CDR2 YYEEEE. CDR3: CASSHPQGAHGNTIYF. The CDR3 DNA reads as TGTGCCAGCAGCCACCCACAGGGGGCTCATGGAAACACCATATATTTT.

The chain carries TRBV7-2 and TRBJ2-3, with a weak D call TRBD1 (6 bases). The CDR3 has 13 residues. The germline CDR1 and CDR2 sequences are SGHTA and FQGNSA. V was pared by 6 bases and J by 4 bases, with 11 bases between. For the CDR3, the DNA is TGTGCCAGCAGAAACACAGGGTCAGATACGCAGTATTTT. Translation: CASRNTGSDTQYF.

V is TRBV7-9 and J is TRBJ2-1; 9 bases are a match to TRBD1. The germline gives CDR1 SEHNR, CDR2 FQNEAQ (reference sequence). CDR3 length: 14 amino acids. Unmatched junction bases numbered 5, after V lost 7 bases and J lost 4 bases. For the CDR3, the DNA is TGTGCCAGCATTGGGACAGGGATTTACAATGAGCAGTTCTTC. Encoded protein: CASIGTGIYNEQFF. Together with reference TRBV7-9 and TRBJ2-1, the CDR3 gives the full variable domain: DTGVSQNPRHKITKRGQNVTFRCDPISEHNRLYWYRQTLGQGPEFLTYFQNEAQLEKSRLLSDRFSAERPKGSFSTLEIQRTEQGDSAMYLCASIGTGIYNEQFFGPGTRLTVL.